What follows is one T cell receptor beta chain and its context. Germline and junction disagree at one end, which may indicate a read error. These data come from a study of graft-versus-host responses after intestinal transplantation. This CDR3 has 13 residues. Per the germline V gene, CDR1 is SGHDN and CDR2 is FVKESK. The reaction was completed, and proliferating CFSE-low CD3+CD4+ and CD3+CD8+ responders were then sorted. Profiled with immunoSEQ multiplex PCR; TCRdb holds only in-frame clones, not every one. The table records about 4,600 clones, around 28% of them present only once. Sequenced here: alloreactive CD4+ T cells from a mixed lymphocyte reaction culture, sampled before intestinal transplant. Noted subset: CFSE-low proliferating T cells sorted from approximately six-day pre-transplant mixed lymphocyte reaction (GvH or HvG direction). This receptor was obtained from a human patient who received an intestinal transplant. The V gene is TRBV14, the J gene TRBJ1-2, with D hard to call. In nucleotides, the CDR3 is TGTGCCAGCAGCCAAGCTTCGGCCCCGGTCGAAGCCTTC. Encoded protein: CASSQASAPVEAF. The full variable domain, its missing parts supplied by reference TRBV14 and TRBJ1-2, is EAGVTQFPSHSVIEKGQTVTLRCDPISGHDNLYWYRRVMGKEIKFLLHFVKESKQDESGMPNNRFLAERTGGTYSTLKVQPAELEDSGVYFCASSQASAPVEAFGSGTRLTVV.